What follows describes a single T cell receptor (beta chain). The data stem from a study of cytomegalovirus exposure and HLA in healthy donors. The study ran its PCR with 60 Vbeta and 13 Jbeta primers. Using immunoSEQ multiplex PCR, the repertoire was profiled, and TCRdb retains in-frame clones only, with some absent. The sample has 90,000 to 140,000 clones; around 76% are singletons. Material for sequencing was PBMCs. The clonotype comes from a man in his forties in good health and CMV-seropositive.

In DNA form, the CDR3 reads TGTGCCAGCAGTGAGTTGGCCCCCATAGCGGGGGGCCTGGAGACCCAGTACTTC. It codes for CASSELAPIAGGLETQYF. This sequence joins TRBV6-1 and TRBJ2-5, with 10 bases matching TRBD2. Germline V gene sequence: CDR1 MNHNS, CDR2 SASEGT. The J segment lost 5 bases and the V segment lost 3 bases, leaving 15 bases of the junction unmatched. The CDR3 contains 18 residues.